This TCR beta chain is from a study of T-cell reconstitution after alpha-beta-depleted transplantation in children. The CDR3 runs to 12 residues. Germline CDR1 and CDR2: DFQATT and SNEGSKA (reference sequence). V was clipped by 0 bases and J by 6 bases, with 6 bases between them. Many counts were recorded for this clonotype. The TCRbeta library was prepared with unique molecular identifiers. TCRdb recomputed calls from the PCR reads with MiXCR, one row per CDR3 protein. The sample holds about 610,000 distinct CDR3 sequences; roughly a tenth are singletons and the top ten take less than 4.5%. The sample here was PBMCs from the stem cell graft donor, taken from the stem cell graft. The chain is built from TRBV20-1 and TRBJ2-1; D ambiguous. This sequence was found in a human donor who donated a stem cell graft to a child with acute myeloid leukemia. In nucleotides, the CDR3 is TGCAGTGCTAGAGAGGCGATCAATGAGCAGTTCTTC. Protein sequence: CSAREAINEQFF.